This T cell receptor (beta chain) emerged from a study of cytomegalovirus exposure and HLA in healthy donors. 13 Jbeta primers and 60 Vbeta primers were used for the PCR. The method was immunoSEQ multiplex PCR; TCRdb's version includes in-frame clones alone and lacks a portion of them. Counted here are over 250,000 clones, about nine tenths occurring once; the ten biggest clones make up roughly 4%. The TCR was taken from a man aged 40-55 years in good health and CMV-seropositive. Specimen: PBMCs.

CDR3: CASSILSGTGAYNEQFF. DNA for the CDR3: TGTGCCAGTAGTATACTGTCCGGGACAGGGGCCTACAATGAGCAGTTCTTC. The chain links TRBV19 to TRBJ2-1; TRBD1 aligns across 10 bases. There are 17 residues in the CDR3. Germline CDR1 LNHDA, CDR2 SQIVND (reference sequence). V shed 2 bases, J shed 2 bases, and the junction held 6 bases outside the gene matches.